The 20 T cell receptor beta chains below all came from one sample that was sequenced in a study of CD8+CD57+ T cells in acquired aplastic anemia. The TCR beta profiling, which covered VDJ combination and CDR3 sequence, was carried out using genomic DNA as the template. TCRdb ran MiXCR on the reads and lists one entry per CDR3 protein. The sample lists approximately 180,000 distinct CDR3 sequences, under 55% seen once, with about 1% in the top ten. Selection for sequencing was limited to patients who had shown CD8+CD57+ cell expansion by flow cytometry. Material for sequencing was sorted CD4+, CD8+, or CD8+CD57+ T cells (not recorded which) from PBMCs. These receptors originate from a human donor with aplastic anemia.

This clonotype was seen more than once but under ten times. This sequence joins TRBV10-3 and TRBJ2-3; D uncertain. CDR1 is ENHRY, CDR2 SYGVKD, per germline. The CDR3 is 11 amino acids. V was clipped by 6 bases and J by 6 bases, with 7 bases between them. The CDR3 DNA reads TGTGCCATCAGCCAACGCGATACGCAGTATTTT. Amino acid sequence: CAISQRDTQYF.

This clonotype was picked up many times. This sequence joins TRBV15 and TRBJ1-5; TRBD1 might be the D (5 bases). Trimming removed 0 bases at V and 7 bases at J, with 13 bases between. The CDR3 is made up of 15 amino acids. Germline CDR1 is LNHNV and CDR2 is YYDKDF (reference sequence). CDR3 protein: CATSRDPRVGQPQHF. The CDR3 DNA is TGTGCCACCAGCAGAGATCCCAGGGTTGGCCAGCCCCAGCATTTT. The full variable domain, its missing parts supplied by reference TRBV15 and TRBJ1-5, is DAMVIQNPRYQVTQFGKPVTLSCSQTLNHNVMYWYQQKSSQAPKLLFHYYDKDFNNEADTPDNFQSRRPNTSFCFLDIRSPGLGDTAMYLCATSRDPRVGQPQHFGDGTRLSIL.

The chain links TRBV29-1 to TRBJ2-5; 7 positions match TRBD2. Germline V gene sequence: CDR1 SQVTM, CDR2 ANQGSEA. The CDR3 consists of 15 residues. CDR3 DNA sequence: TGCAACGCCAGCAGCTTAGTCGGGGGGCAAGAGACCCAGTACTTC. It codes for CNASSLVGGQETQYF.

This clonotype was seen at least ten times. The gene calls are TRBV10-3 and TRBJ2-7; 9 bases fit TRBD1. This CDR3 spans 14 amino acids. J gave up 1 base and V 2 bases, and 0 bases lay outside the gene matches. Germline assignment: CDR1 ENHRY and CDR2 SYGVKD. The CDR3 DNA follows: TGTGCCATCAGTGAGGGGACAGGGTCCTACGAGCAGTACTTC. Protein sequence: CAISEGTGSYEQYF.

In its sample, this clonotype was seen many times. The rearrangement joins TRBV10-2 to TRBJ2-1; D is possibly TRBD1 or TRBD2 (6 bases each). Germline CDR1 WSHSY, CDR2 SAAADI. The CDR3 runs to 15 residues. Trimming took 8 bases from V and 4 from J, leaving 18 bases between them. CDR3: CASLTGATGYNEQFF. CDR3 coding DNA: TGCGCCAGCTTAACGGGGGCCACGGGTTACAATGAGCAGTTCTTC.

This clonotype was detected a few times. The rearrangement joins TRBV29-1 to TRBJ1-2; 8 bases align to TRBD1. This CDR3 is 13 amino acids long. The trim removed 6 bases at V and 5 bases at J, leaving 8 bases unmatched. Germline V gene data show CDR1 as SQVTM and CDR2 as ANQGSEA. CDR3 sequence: CSVLGQGVYGYTF. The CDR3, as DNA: TGCAGCGTCCTCGGACAGGGTGTATATGGCTACACCTTC.

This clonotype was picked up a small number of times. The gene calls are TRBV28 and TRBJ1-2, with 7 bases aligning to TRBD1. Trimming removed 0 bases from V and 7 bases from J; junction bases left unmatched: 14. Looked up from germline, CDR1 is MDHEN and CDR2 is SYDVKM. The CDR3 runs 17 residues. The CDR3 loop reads CASSLWRDWGGGIGYTF. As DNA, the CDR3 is TGTGCCAGCAGTTTATGGCGGGACTGGGGAGGGGGCATTGGCTACACCTTC.

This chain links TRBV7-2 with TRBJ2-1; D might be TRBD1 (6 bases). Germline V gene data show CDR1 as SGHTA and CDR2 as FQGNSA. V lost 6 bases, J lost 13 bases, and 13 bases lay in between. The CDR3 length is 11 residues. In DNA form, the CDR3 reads TGTGCCAGCAGTTATACAGGGTCTCAGTTCTTC. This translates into CASSYTGSQFF.

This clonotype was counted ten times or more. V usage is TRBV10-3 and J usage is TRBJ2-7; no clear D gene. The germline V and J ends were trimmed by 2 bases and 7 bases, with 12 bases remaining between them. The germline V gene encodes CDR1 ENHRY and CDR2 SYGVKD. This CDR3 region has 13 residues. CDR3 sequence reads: CAISESRPMEQYF. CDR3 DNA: TGTGCCATCAGTGAGAGCAGGCCTATGGAGCAGTACTTC.

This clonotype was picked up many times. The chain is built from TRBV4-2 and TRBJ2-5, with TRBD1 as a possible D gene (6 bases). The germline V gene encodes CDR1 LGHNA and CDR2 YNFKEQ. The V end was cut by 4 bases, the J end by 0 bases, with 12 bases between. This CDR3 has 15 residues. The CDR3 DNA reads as TGTGCCAGCAGCCCCCTGGGGGACAACCAAGAGACCCAGTACTTC. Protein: CASSPLGDNQETQYF.

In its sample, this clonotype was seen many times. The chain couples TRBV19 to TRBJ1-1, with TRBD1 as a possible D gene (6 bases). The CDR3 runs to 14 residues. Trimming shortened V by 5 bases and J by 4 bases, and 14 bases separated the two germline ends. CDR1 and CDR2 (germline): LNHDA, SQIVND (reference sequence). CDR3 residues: CASSPTTGFTEAFF. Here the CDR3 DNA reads TGTGCCAGTAGTCCGACCACAGGGTTCACTGAAGCTTTCTTT.

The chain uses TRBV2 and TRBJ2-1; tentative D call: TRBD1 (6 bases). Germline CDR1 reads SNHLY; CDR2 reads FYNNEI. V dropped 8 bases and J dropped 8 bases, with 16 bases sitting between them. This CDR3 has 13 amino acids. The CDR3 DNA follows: TGTGCCAGCGGGGGCCTGGGCGTCGATGAGCAGTTCTTC. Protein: CASGGLGVDEQFF.

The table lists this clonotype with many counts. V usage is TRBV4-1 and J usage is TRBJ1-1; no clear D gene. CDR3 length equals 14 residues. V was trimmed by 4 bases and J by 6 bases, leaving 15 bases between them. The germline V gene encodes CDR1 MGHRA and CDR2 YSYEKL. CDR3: CASSLTGEGSEAFF. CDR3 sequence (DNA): TGCGCCAGCAGCCTAACCGGGGAGGGCTCTGAAGCTTTCTTT.

The DNA for the CDR3 is TGTGCCACCAGTGACCCAAGGACAGGGAAGCAGACCCAGTACTTC. Translating gives CATSDPRTGKQTQYF. The genes are TRBV24-1 and TRBJ2-5; 8 nucleotides agree with TRBD1. Germline values: CDR1 KGHDR, CDR2 SFDVKD. The CDR3 covers 15 residues. J was trimmed by 6 bases and V by 4 bases; bases with no gene match: 9.

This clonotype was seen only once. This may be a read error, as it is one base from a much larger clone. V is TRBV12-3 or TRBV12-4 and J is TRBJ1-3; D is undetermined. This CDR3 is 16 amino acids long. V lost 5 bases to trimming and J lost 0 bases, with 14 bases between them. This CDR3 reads CASSLSYAGSGNTIYF. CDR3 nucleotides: TGTGCCAGCAGTCTGTCGTACGCCGGCTCTGGAAACACCATATATTTT.

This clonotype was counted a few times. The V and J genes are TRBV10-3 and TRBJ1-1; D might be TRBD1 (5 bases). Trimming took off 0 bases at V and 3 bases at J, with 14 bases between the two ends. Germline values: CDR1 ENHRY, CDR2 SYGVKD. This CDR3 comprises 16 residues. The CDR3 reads CAISESRGVWDTEAFF. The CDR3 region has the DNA TGTGCCATCAGTGAGTCCCGGGGCGTTTGGGACACTGAAGCTTTCTTT.

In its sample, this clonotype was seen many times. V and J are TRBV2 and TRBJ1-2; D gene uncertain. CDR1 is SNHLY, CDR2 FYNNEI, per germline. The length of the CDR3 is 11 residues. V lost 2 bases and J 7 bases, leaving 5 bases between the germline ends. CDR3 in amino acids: CASSEILGYTF. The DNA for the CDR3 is TGTGCCAGCAGTGAAATCCTTGGCTACACCTTC.

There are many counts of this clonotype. CDR3 sequence: CASSLAHRGGGYTF. CDR3 DNA sequence: TGTGCCAGCAGTTTAGCGCACAGGGGAGGGGGCTACACCTTC. The chain joins TRBV12-3 or TRBV12-4 to TRBJ1-2; 7 nucleotides agree with TRBD1. This CDR3 has 14 amino acids. The trim removed 0 bases at V and 8 bases at J, leaving 6 bases unmatched.

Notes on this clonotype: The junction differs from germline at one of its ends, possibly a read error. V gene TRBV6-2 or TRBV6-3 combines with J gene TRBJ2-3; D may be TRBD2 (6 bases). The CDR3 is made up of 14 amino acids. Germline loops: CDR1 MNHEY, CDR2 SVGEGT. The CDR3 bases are TGTGCCAGCGTAGGAGGGAGAAGCACAGATACGCGGTATTTT. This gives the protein CASVGGRSTDTRYF.

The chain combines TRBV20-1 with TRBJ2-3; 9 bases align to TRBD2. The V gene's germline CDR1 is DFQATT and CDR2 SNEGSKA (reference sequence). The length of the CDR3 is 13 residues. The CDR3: CRGSGGTADTQYF. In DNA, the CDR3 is TGCAGGGGGAGCGGGGGGACGGCAGATACGCAGTATTTT.